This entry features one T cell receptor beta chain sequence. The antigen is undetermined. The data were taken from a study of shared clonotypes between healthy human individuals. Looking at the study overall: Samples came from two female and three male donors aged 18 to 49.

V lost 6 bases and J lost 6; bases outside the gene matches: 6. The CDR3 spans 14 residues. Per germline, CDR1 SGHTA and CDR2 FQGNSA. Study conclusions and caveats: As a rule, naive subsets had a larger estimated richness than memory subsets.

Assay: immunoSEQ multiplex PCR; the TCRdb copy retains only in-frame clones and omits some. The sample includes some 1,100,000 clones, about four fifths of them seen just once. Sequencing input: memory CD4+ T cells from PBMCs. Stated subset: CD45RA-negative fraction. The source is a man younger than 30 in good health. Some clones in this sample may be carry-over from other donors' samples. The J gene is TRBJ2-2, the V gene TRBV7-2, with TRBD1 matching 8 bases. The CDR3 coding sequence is TGTGCCAGCAGAACGGACAGGGCCGCCGGGGAGCTGTTTTTT. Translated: CASRTDRAAGELFF. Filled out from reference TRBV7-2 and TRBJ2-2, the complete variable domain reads GAGVSQSPSNKVTEKGKDVELRCDPISGHTALYWYRQSLGQGLEFLIYFQGNSAPDKSGLPSDRFSAERTGGSVSTLTIQRTQQEDSAVYLCASRTDRAAGELFFGEGSRLTVL.